The present entry profiles one TCR beta chain with its context. Its antigen is undetermined. The data are from a study of cytotoxic CD8 clonotypes in ibrutinib-treated CLL. The overall study: Timing of response sample collection was a median approximately twelve months after treatment start, with a range of 6 to 36. The study, taken as a whole, reports: Rare overall, public clonotypes shrank or held steady under therapy. An increase in clonality occurred at ibrutinib response, followed by a return toward baseline at progression.

TCRdb keeps only in-frame clones here, not all; method: immunoSEQ multiplex PCR. The repertoire holds 70,000 to 80,000 clones, with 70% to 90% as singletons. Per the germline V gene, CDR1 is SGHRS and CDR2 is YFSETQ. The CDR3 length is 15 residues. V lost 6 bases, J lost 1 base, and 16 bases lay in between. The rearrangement uses TRBV5-1 and TRBJ2-5; maybe TRBD1 (6 bases). The source is a human donor with chronic lymphocytic leukemia. The sequencing used PBMCs, collected at disease progression, from a patient treated with ibrutinib. The CDR3 loop is CASTLQQGIQETQYF. Here the CDR3 DNA reads TGCGCCAGCACCCTCCAACAGGGCATCCAAGAGACCCAGTACTTC.